The present entry profiles one TCR beta chain with its context. This clone came up many times. Its antigen target is currently unknown. No much larger clone exists at a distance of one base, and base qualities are not known. All of the isolated RNA was reverse transcribed with the High Capacity cDNA Reverse Transcription Kit, so expressed TCRB transcripts were sequenced. Deep immunoSEQ sequencing was applied to naive, central memory and regulatory T cell samples, giving an average of about 3.57 million total reads per sample. After sorted cells were lysed in RLT buffer, RNA was extracted with DNase-treated RNeasy Micro or Mini kits, with the choice depending on cell number. To prevent cross-contamination, every cell subset was processed on its own, while patient and healthy donor samples were processed together. The immunoSEQ multiplex PCR was used to amplify TCRB sequences from cDNA, yielding 87-bp fragments that span the CDR3 region. Sequencing of the amplicons was done on the Illumina HiSeq platform. The original methods were these. PCR bias was corrected computationally using synthetic template baselines, and reads within Hamming distance 2 were collapsed, with unmergeable singletons discarded. By aligning reads against IMGT, V, D and J genes, CDR3 length, and insertions or deletions at six rearrangement sites were assigned. Within each subset, clonotype counts were normalized to the number of sorted cells before true diversity and Gini coefficients were calculated with the tcR R package. Repertoire sharing was quantified using the overlap coefficient calculated on TCRB nucleotide sequences. TCRdb provides this immuneACCESS table in a form limited to in-frame rearrangements. Some clones are lacking; in checked studies, under half of them reflect an unresolved V gene, and why the rest are absent is not known. The V and J calls and clone size come from that table; D and trimming were worked out from the DNA. The sample table holds about 320,000 clones, of which 14% were seen once. The top ten clones comprise around 7% of the sample.

Per the germline V gene, SNHLY is the CDR1 and FYNNEI is the CDR2. The CDR3 covers 14 residues, taking in both the cysteine and the phenylalanine. Here the CDR3 DNA is all that survives: 42 bases in frame from base 1. Trimmed from V: 4 bases; trimmed from J: 1 base; junction bases lacking a gene match: 3. From each donor, a single peripheral blood sample of 100 to 150 mL on average was drawn into heparinised tubes. Naive, central memory, regulatory and stem cell-like memory CD4+ T cells were sorted on a BD FACSAria II using a panel including CD45RO, CCR7, CD25, CD127, CD95 and CD27. Every sorted population had a purity above 95%. PBMCs were separated immediately by Lymphoprep density gradient centrifugation and were stained directly, without being cultured. Samples were stained and sorted in pairs, with one healthy donor and one patient per experiment, so that batch effects were minimized. This entry belongs to a study of beta chain features in type 1 diabetes (dated 2018 in TCRdb). As for the study more broadly: Mean age, gender distribution, total cell number and subset yield were not different between patients and healthy donors. A total of roughly 110 million sorted cells were examined across all samples, and the number of cells per subset was strongly correlated with RNA yield. In the study, recently diagnosed type 1 diabetes patients and matched healthy donors were compared on the TCRB repertoires of their sorted circulating CD4+ T cell subsets. Whereas all 30 or so donors provided naive and central memory subsets, regulatory and stem cell-like memory subsets were isolated from just 8 patients and roughly eight healthy donors. Points the paper makes about the study in general: Naive, central memory and regulatory TCRB repertoires appeared more similar among patients than among healthy donors. A moderate but significant shortening of TCRB CDR3 length was observed in type 1 diabetes patients in all four CD4+ subsets. Only small numbers of individuals were included in the HLA sub-analyses, which left unresolved whether HLA type had any influence on TCRB rearrangement. PCR might favor shorter templates, but patient and control samples were amplified and corrected together, so any skew would affect both groups equally. Because cDNA was sequenced instead of genomic DNA, activated cells with high expression could be over-represented, although the groups did not differ in activation or CD3 levels. Patients with type 1 diabetes made fewer insertions and deleted more nucleotides at VDJ recombination sites, implying thymic rearrangement abnormalities.

The clonotype originates from a man aged 25 to 45 in good health. In this chain, TRBV2 is recombined with TRBJ1-1; 7 central bases correspond to TRBD1. The sample taken for sequencing was central memory CD4+ T cells from blood. The DNA sequence is TGTGCCAGCAGTGGAGACAGGGCGAACACTGAAGCTTTCTTT. Translated, it gives CASSGDRANTEAFF.